This note documents a single T cell receptor (beta chain) sequence. The antigen is not known. Combining a sample-barcoded 5' primer with a J-beta primer mix, a second PCR ran for roughly 6 to 11 cycles. With 12 random nucleotides, a template-switch adaptor tagged each individual cDNA molecule. TCRdb itself ran the 5' RACE reads through MiXCR, one entry per CDR3 protein. The sample comprises under 1,000,000 distinct CDR3 sequences, 35% to 40% of which are singletons, and 10% to 15% rests with the top ten. Germline V gene sequence: CDR1 MNHEY, CDR2 SMNVEV (reference sequence). This CDR3 contains 16 residues. Trimming shortened V by 8 bases and J by 2 bases, and 21 bases separated the two germline ends. The sample is drawn from a study of blood T cells in healthy people across ages. Study-level points and caveats: Per million T cells, TCR beta diversity dropped roughly linearly as age increased. Diversity estimated from one million T cells was considered an underestimate.

This chain uses TRBV27 with TRBJ1-2, with TRBD1 as a possible D gene (5 bases). This TCR was sampled from a man younger than 35 in good health. Sequenced input: blood. CDR3 residues: CASSRIPRETNYGYTF. The CDR3 DNA sequence: TGTGCCAGCTCCAGAATCCCCAGGGAAACCAACTATGGCTACACCTTC.